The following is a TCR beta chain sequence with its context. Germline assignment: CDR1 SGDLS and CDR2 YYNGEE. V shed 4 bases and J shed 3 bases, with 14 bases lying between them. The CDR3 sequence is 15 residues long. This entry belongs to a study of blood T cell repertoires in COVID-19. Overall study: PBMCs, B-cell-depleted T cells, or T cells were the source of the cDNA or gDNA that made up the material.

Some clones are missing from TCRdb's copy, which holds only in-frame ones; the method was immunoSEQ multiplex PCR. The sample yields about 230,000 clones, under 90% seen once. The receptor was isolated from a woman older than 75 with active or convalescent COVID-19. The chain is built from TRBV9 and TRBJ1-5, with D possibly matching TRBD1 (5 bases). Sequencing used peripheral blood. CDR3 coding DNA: TGTGCCAGCAGCCCCCGCGACAGCCTCAATCAGCCCCAGCATTTT. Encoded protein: CASSPRDSLNQPQHF. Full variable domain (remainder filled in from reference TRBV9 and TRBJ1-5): DSGVTQTPKHLITATGQRVTLRCSPRSGDLSVYWYQQSLDQGLQFLIQYYNGEERAKGNILERFSAQQFPDLHSELNLSSLELGDSALYFCASSPRDSLNQPQHFGDGTRLSIL.